The 16 T cell receptor beta chains presented below share a single source sample, sequenced in a study of blood T cell repertoires in COVID-19. TCRdb's copy holds only in-frame clones and misses some; the assay was immunoSEQ multiplex PCR. The repertoire holds over 150,000 clones, with about 90% as singletons. The sequenced material came from peripheral blood. The receptors shown here come from a man in his sixties or seventies with active or convalescent COVID-19.

The chain is built from TRBV29-1 and TRBJ2-6; no reliable D call. Germline V gene lookup returns CDR1 SQVTM and CDR2 ANQGSEA. The CDR3 consists of 14 residues. Between the trimmed V and J ends, which lost 6 bases and 0 bases, there was a span of 9 bases. The CDR3 DNA sequence: TGCAGCGTCCTTGAACTCTCTGGGGCCAACGTCCTGACTTTC. This codes for CSVLELSGANVLTF.

This clone occurred a few times. The chain couples TRBV27 to TRBJ2-7; weak D call: TRBD1 (6 bases). The germline CDR1 and CDR2 sequences are MNHEY and SMNVEV (reference sequence). V lost 5 bases, J lost 3 bases, and 11 bases lay in between. There are 13 residues in the CDR3. The CDR3 nucleotides read TGTGCCAGCAGTACAGGGTATGGCTACGAGCAGTACTTC. Translated: CASSTGYGYEQYF.

CDR3 nucleotides: TGTGCCAGCTCGACAGGGTTTAATGAAAAACTGTTTTTT. Amino acid sequence: CASSTGFNEKLFF. The chain uses TRBV6-5 and TRBJ1-4; 7 bases fit TRBD1. CDR3 length equals 13 residues. Trimming cost V 8 bases and J 4 bases; bases outside gene matches: 4. CDR1 and CDR2 (germline): MNHEY, SVGAGI.

V usage is TRBV18 and J usage is TRBJ2-7, with 7 bases lining up with TRBD1. The CDR3 loop spans 14 amino acids. Germline assignment: CDR1 KGHSH and CDR2 LQKENI. Trimming at V came to 3 bases and at J to 6 bases, leaving 8 bases not matched to a gene. The CDR3 is CASSPYYDRAEQYF. The CDR3 DNA sequence: TGTGCCAGCTCACCTTATTACGACAGGGCCGAGCAGTACTTC.

This chain connects TRBV6-2 or TRBV6-3 to TRBJ1-5, with D possibly being TRBD1 (6 bases). Germline V lookup: CDR1 MNHEY, CDR2 SVGEGT. The germline V and J ends were trimmed by 5 bases and 3 bases, with 11 bases remaining between them. There are 14 residues in the CDR3. The CDR3 bases are TGTGCCAGCAGTAAAACAGGGTACAATCAGCCCCAGCATTTT. Translation gives CASSKTGYNQPQHF.

The chain has TRBV5-8 and TRBJ2-3; 7 bases align to TRBD2. CDR1 and CDR2 from the germline V gene are SGHTS and YDEGEE. V gave up 0 bases and J gave up 8 bases; unmatched junction bases: 12. The CDR3 runs to 16 residues. In DNA form, the CDR3 reads TGTGCCAGCAGCTTGGGGGGGGGTATAATGTCCCCTACGCAGTATTTT. Translating gives CASSLGGGIMSPTQYF. Full variable domain (remainder filled in from reference TRBV5-8 and TRBJ2-3): EAGVTQSPTHLIKTRGQQATLRCSPISGHTSVYWYQQALGLGLQFLLWYDEGEERNRGNFPPRFSGRQFPNYSSELNVNALELEDSALYLCASSLGGGIMSPTQYFGPGTRLTVL.

A remark on this clone: One junction end disagrees with the germline gene, perhaps due to a read error. V is TRBV5-1 and J is TRBJ1-1, with 9 bases that match TRBD1. Germline V gene sequence: CDR1 SGHRS, CDR2 YFSETQ. This CDR3 is built from 11 residues. This chain's CDR3 is CASSWDRVSVF. The DNA for the CDR3 is TGCGCCAGCAGCTGGGACAGGGTTTCGGTCTTT.

The rearrangement links TRBV19 to TRBJ1-4, with 7 bases aligning to TRBD1. The CDR3 consists of 14 residues. V was clipped by 5 bases and J by 3 bases; unmatched bases: 3. Germline assignment: CDR1 LNHDA and CDR2 SQIVND (reference sequence). The CDR3, as DNA: TGTGCCAGTAGTCGGGACAGACCTAATGAAAAACTGTTTTTT. As protein: CASSRDRPNEKLFF.

This clone was seen once. The chain has TRBV4-1 and TRBJ1-3, with D hard to call. Deletions cut 0 bases from V and 6 bases from J, with 9 bases between. The CDR3 runs 14 residues. Germline CDR1 MGHRA, CDR2 YSYEKL. The CDR3 sequence: CASSQDASKNTIYF. The CDR3 DNA sequence: TGCGCCAGCAGCCAAGACGCCAGTAAAAACACCATATATTTT.

The rearrangement uses TRBV10-2 and TRBJ1-1, with TRBD1 matching over 7 bases. From germline, CDR1 is WSHSY and CDR2 SAAADI. The CDR3 is made up of 16 amino acids. Unmatched junction bases numbered 11, after V lost 2 bases and J lost 5 bases. CDR3 region: CASSENVGQRTTEAFF. The CDR3 nucleotides read TGCGCCAGCAGTGAGAATGTGGGACAGCGAACGACTGAAGCTTTCTTT.

CDR3 bases: TGTGCCAGCTCACCAAGGACCCTCGGGACAGGAAACACTGAAGCTTTCTTT. Its translation: CASSPRTLGTGNTEAFF. The genes are TRBV18 and TRBJ1-1; 8 bases agree with TRBD1. Germline CDR1 and CDR2: KGHSH and LQKENI. The junction had 10 bases not matched to a gene; V was cut back by 2 bases and J by 2 bases. The CDR3 covers 17 residues.

CDR3: CASSVGSGNTGELFF. The CDR3 coding sequence is TGTGCCAGCAGCGTAGGTAGCGGGAACACCGGGGAGCTGTTTTTT. V and J are TRBV9 and TRBJ2-2; D perhaps matches TRBD2 (6 bases). CDR1 and CDR2 from the germline V gene are SGDLS and YYNGEE. CDR3 length equals 15 residues. V shed 0 bases and J shed 1 base, with 7 bases lying between them.

V is TRBV28 and J is TRBJ1-1, with 7 bases lining up with TRBD1. The CDR3 extends over 13 amino acids. The V gene end was trimmed by 4 bases and the J gene end by 4 bases; junction bases not matched to a gene: 3. Germline V lookup: CDR1 MDHEN, CDR2 SYDVKM. The CDR3 sequence: CASSSGGGTEAFF. The DNA for the CDR3 is TGTGCCAGCAGTTCAGGGGGTGGCACTGAAGCTTTCTTT.

V gene TRBV14 combines with J gene TRBJ1-1; D gene unclear. The CDR3 has 14 amino acids. V lost 4 bases and J 3 bases, leaving 12 bases between the germline ends. Germline V gene lookup returns CDR1 SGHDN and CDR2 FVKESK. CDR3 in DNA: TGTGCCAGCAGCCGACTCGGGTGGGACACTGAAGCTTTCTTT. Amino acid sequence: CASSRLGWDTEAFF.

V and J are TRBV5-1 and TRBJ1-1, with TRBD1 as a possible D gene (6 bases). Germline CDR1 is SGHRS and CDR2 is YFSETQ. V was cut by 0 bases and J by 6 bases, with 12 bases left in between. CDR3 length equals 14 residues. CDR3 DNA sequence: TGCGCCAGCAGCTTGGGACAGGCTGCCGCTGAAGCTTTCTTT. This gives the protein CASSLGQAAAEAFF.

The chain uses TRBV11-2 and TRBJ2-5, with 10 bases lining up with TRBD2. Germline V lookup: CDR1 SGHAT, CDR2 FQNNGV. This CDR3 spans 16 amino acids. V gave up 3 bases and J gave up 5 bases; unmatched junction bases: 9. CDR3 in amino acids: CASSFRGLAVGETQYF. The CDR3, as DNA: TGTGCCAGCAGCTTCCGAGGACTAGCGGTCGGCGAGACCCAGTACTTC.